A selection of T cell receptor beta chains follows, all from one sample in a study of identical twins. MiXCR was run by TCRdb on the 5' RACE reads, yielding one entry per CDR3 protein. The sample contains roughly 690,000 distinct CDR3 sequences, around 21% of which appear only once. This sample also appeared in a second study, on T cells expressing NK-cell markers.

The sample comprised PBMCs. These receptors came from a woman under 30 in good health. CDR3s include the opening cysteine and the closing phenylalanine or tryptophan. D genes are given only for firm matches. A row's size may be missing; if present it is once, few, many or a size class.

NA,TRBV12-3/TRBV12-4,TRBJ1-1,many,CASSLMSLNTEAFF,TGTGCCAGCAGTTTAATGTCCCTTAACACTGAAGCTTTCTTT
NA,TRBV5-1,TRBJ2-5,many,CASSFRDSGQETQYF,TGCGCCAGCAGCTTTCGGGACTCGGGCCAAGAGACCCAGTACTTC
NA,TRBV15,TRBJ1-1,NA,CATSSLPGPGSFEAFF,TGTGCCACCAGCAGTCTCCCGGGACCAGGCTCGTTTGAAGCTTTCTTT
TRBD1,TRBV3-1,TRBJ1-2,NA,CASRHSGQGDGYTF,TGTGCCAGCCGACATTCGGGACAGGGCGATGGCTACACCTTC
NA,TRBV6-1,TRBJ1-2,NA,CASSFEHTF,TGTGCCAGCAGTTTTGAGCACACCTTC
TRBD2,TRBV2,TRBJ2-7,NA,CASTSGRSNEQYF,TGTGCCAGTACTAGCGGGAGAAGCAACGAGCAGTACTTC
NA,TRBV14,TRBJ2-5,NA,CASSQVNQETQYF,TGTGCCAGCAGCCAAGTTAACCAAGAGACCCAGTACTTC
NA,TRBV7-2,TRBJ2-1,many,CASSFSLYNEQFF,TGTGCCAGCAGTTTCTCCCTATACAATGAGCAGTTCTTC
NA,TRBV6-5,TRBJ2-3,NA,CASSYSTSTDTQYF,TGTGCCAGCAGTTACTCGACCAGCACAGATACGCAGTATTTT
NA,TRBV10-3,TRBJ1-1,few,CAISDPLRLEDVMNTEAFF,TGTGCCATCAGTGATCCCCTTCGTTTAGAGGACGTCATGAACACTGAAGCTTTCTTT
NA,TRBV4-1,TRBJ2-2,NA,CASSHPQGGRFSPGELFF,TGCGCCAGCAGCCACCCCCAAGGGGGGCGTTTCAGTCCAGGGGAGCTGTTTTTT
NA,TRBV10-3,TRBJ2-7,NA,CAISEQGWYEQYF,TGTGCCATCAGTGAGCAGGGGTGGTACGAGCAGTACTTC
NA,TRBV2,TRBJ1-2,NA,CASSGGLLGYTF,TGTGCCAGCAGTGGCGGCCTCCTTGGCTACACCTTC
NA,TRBV21-1,TRBJ2-7,NA,CASIRDSKSYEQYF,TGTGCCAGCATCCGGGACAGCAAATCCTACGAGCAGTACTTC
NA,TRBV20-1,TRBJ2-1,many,CSPTTYNEQFF,TGCAGTCCTACTACCTACAATGAGCAGTTCTTC
NA,TRBV4-2,TRBJ2-1,NA,CASSQAGSEQFF,TGTGCCAGCAGCCAAGCGGGGTCTGAGCAGTTCTTC
NA,TRBV6-5,TRBJ2-1,few,CASSHGTHYNEQFF,TGTGCCAGCAGTCACGGGACCCACTACAATGAGCAGTTCTTC
NA,TRBV5-1,TRBJ2-7,few,CASSPGHNQGFYEQYF,TGCGCCAGCAGCCCGGGACACAACCAAGGGTTCTACGAGCAGTACTTC
TRBD1,TRBV10-3,TRBJ2-1,few,CATKGQDNNEQFF,TGTGCCACAAAGGGACAGGACAACAATGAGCAGTTCTTC
TRBD1,TRBV4-2,TRBJ2-7,NA,CASRPGQGFGEQYF,TGTGCCAGCAGACCGGGACAGGGGTTCGGGGAGCAGTACTTC
TRBD2,TRBV7-6,TRBJ2-1,few,CASSFRLAGPSNEQFF,TGTGCCAGCAGCTTCCGACTAGCGGGTCCCAGTAATGAGCAGTTCTTC
TRBD2,TRBV5-1,TRBJ2-7,few,CASSSSGGFGYEQYF,TGCGCCAGCAGCTCCAGCGGGGGATTCGGGTACGAGCAGTACTTC
NA,TRBV6-1,TRBJ2-1,NA,CASSEARIAVYNEQFF,TGTGCCAGCAGTGAAGCGAGGATAGCGGTGTACAATGAGCAGTTCTTC
TRBD1,TRBV4-3,TRBJ1-2,few,CASSQVGQGALSYGYTF,TGCGCCAGCAGCCAAGTTGGACAGGGCGCGCTCTCCTATGGCTACACCTTC
NA,TRBV5-1,TRBJ2-3,NA,CASSGQLKTDTQYF,TGCGCCAGCAGCGGCCAACTCAAAACAGATACGCAGTATTTT
TRBD2,TRBV7-2,TRBJ2-5,NA,CASSLGRREGYQETQYF,TGTGCCAGCAGCTTAGGTCGGCGGGAGGGGTACCAAGAGACCCAGTACTTC
NA,TRBV7-9,TRBJ2-7,NA,CASSLGGAAYEQYF,TGTGCCAGCAGCTTAGGAGGGGCTGCCTACGAGCAGTACTTC
NA,TRBV12-3/TRBV12-4,TRBJ2-1,few,CASSFSPSNEQFF,TGTGCCAGCAGTTTTTCCCCTTCTAATGAGCAGTTCTTC
NA,TRBV12-3/TRBV12-4,TRBJ1-5,few,CASTLHGGGNQPQHF,TGTGCCAGCACTCTACACGGAGGAGGCAATCAGCCCCAGCATTTT
NA,TRBV5-1,TRBJ2-1,NA,CASSYHSGTSFSSYNEQFF,TGCGCCAGCAGCTACCACTCCGGGACTTCTTTTAGCTCCTACAATGAGCAGTTCTTC
NA,TRBV12-3/TRBV12-4,TRBJ1-3,NA,CASSLLAGRTGNTIYF,TGTGCCAGCAGTTTACTAGCGGGTAGGACTGGAAACACCATATATTTT
NA,TRBV12-3/TRBV12-4,TRBJ1-5,NA,CASTRGSNQPQHF,TGTGCCAGCACTAGGGGAAGCAATCAGCCCCAGCATTTT
TRBD2,TRBV27,TRBJ2-7,few,CASRTTAGGYYEQYF,TGTGCCAGCAGGACGACGGCGGGAGGGTACTACGAGCAGTACTTC
TRBD2,TRBV12-3/TRBV12-4,TRBJ2-1,NA,CASKWLAGLNEQFF,TGTGCCAGCAAATGGTTAGCGGGGCTCAATGAGCAGTTCTTC
TRBD1,TRBV25-1,TRBJ2-2,many,CASSRTGDGGELFF,TGTGCCAGCAGTCGGACAGGGGACGGGGGGGAGCTGTTTTTT
TRBD2,TRBV20-1,TRBJ2-1,NA,CSATGATGTSGTYNEQFF,TGCAGTGCTACGGGAGCAACCGGGACTAGCGGAACGTACAATGAGCAGTTCTTC
NA,TRBV12-3/TRBV12-4,TRBJ1-2,NA,CASTIRTDRGYTF,TGTGCCAGCACCATCCGGACGGATCGAGGCTACACCTTC
NA,TRBV6-2/TRBV6-3,TRBJ2-1,NA,CASSDTVIEQFF,TGTGCCAGCAGCGATACCGTTATTGAGCAGTTCTTC
NA,TRBV7-9,TRBJ1-2,NA,CASSITNYGYTF,TGTGCCAGCAGCATCACTAACTATGGCTACACCTTC